The source of this TCR beta chain is a study of shared T cell receptors in the human thymus. The CDR3 extends over 13 amino acids. CDR1 and CDR2 from the germline V gene are LGHNT and FRNRAP. Trimming shortened V by 4 bases and J by 0 bases, and 6 bases separated the two germline ends. Profiled with immunoSEQ multiplex PCR; TCRdb holds only in-frame clones, not every one. The data hold about 660,000 clones, with roughly 90% observed a single time. The same sample was also studied in work on human thymus T cells. That study adds: Thymic repertoires from unrelated individuals overlapped highly, related research reported.

The chain links TRBV12-5 to TRBJ1-1; no definite D call. Material for sequencing was thymocytes. The receptor was derived from a boy less than two years old with a congenital heart defect. The CDR3 DNA reads TGTGCTAGTGGTTCGCCGGTGAACACTGAAGCTTTCTTT. Protein: CASGSPVNTEAFF.